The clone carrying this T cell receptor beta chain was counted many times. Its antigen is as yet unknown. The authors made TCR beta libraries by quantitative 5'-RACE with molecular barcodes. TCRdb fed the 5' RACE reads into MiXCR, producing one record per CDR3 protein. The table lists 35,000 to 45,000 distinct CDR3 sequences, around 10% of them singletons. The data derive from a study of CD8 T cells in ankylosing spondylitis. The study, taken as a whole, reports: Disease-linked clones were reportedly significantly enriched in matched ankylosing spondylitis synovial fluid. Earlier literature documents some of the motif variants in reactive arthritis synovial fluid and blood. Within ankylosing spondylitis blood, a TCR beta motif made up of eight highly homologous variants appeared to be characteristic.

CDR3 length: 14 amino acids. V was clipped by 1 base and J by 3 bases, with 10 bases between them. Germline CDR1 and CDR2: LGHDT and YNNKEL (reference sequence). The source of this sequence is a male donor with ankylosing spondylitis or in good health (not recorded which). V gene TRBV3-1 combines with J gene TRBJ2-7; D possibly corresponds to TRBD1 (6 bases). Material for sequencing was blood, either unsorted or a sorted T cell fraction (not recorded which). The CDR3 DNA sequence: TGTGCCAGCAGCCAAGTATCACAGGGCTACGAGCAGTACTTC. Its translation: CASSQVSQGYEQYF.